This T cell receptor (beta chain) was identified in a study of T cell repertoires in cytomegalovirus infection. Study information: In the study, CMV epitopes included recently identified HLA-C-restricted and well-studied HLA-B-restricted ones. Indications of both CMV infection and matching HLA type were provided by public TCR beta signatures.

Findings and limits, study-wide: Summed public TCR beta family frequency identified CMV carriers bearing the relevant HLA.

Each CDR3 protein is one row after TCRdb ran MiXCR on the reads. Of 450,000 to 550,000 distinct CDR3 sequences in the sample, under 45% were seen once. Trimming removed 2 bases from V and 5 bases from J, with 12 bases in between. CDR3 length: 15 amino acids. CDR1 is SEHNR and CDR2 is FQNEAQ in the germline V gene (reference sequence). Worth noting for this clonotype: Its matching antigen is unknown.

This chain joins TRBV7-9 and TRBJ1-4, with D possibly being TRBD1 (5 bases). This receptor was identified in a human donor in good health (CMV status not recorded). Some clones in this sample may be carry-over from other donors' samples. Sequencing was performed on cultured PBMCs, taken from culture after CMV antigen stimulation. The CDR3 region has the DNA TGTGCCAGCAGCTTAAGTTGGGGGATGAATGAAAAACTGTTTTTT. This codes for CASSLSWGMNEKLFF.